This is a list of T cell receptor beta chains from one sample in a study of blood T cell repertoires in COVID-19. Measured with immunoSEQ multiplex PCR; TCRdb has only the in-frame clones, and not every one. The sample contains about 380,000 clones, 70% to 90% of which appear only once. The sample taken for sequencing was peripheral blood. The receptors originated from a man aged 35-49 years with acute or convalescent COVID-19. Both conserved end residues are part of each CDR3. A D gene is named only where the DNA matches it firmly. Not every row has a clone size; where given, it reads once, few, many or a size class.

D,size,V,J,DNA,CDR3
-,-,TRBV12-3/TRBV12-4,TRBJ1-2,TGTGCCAGCAGTTTAGGTAGCTATGGCTACACCTTC,CASSLGSYGYTF
-,-,TRBV7-8,TRBJ1-5,TGTGCCAGCAGCCCCCGCGGTGGAGGGGCGGGTCAGCCCCAGCATTTT,CASSPRGGGAGQPQHF
TRBD1,-,TRBV4-3,TRBJ1-6,TGCGCCAGCAGCCATGCGGACAGGGAGGCTTCACCCCTCCACTTT,CASSHADREASPLHF
TRBD1,-,TRBV9,TRBJ1-4,TGTGCCAGCAGCGGAGGACAGGGAGGGCCTAATGAAAAACTGTTTTTT,CASSGGQGGPNEKLFF
-,-,TRBV5-5,TRBJ1-4,TGTGCCAGCAGCTTAGCAGGTAGAAATGAAAAACTGTTTTTT,CASSLAGRNEKLFF
TRBD1,-,TRBV27,TRBJ1-4,TGTGCCAGCAGTGCCCGCCGACAGGGAGGTGAAAAACTGTTTTTT,CASSARRQGGEKLFF
-,-,TRBV6-2/TRBV6-3,TRBJ1-5,TGTGCCAGCAGTTTTCAGGGCTCCGGTCAGCCCCAGCATTTT,CASSFQGSGQPQHF
TRBD1,-,TRBV7-6,TRBJ1-2,TGTGCCAGCAGCTTAATGCCAGGGGGAGAAGTAAACTATGGCTACACCTTC,CASSLMPGGEVNYGYTF
TRBD1,-,TRBV7-9,TRBJ1-4,TGTGCCAGCAGCTCCCGGGACAGTTTGAAGGGGGAAAAACTGTTTTTT,CASSSRDSLKGEKLFF
-,-,TRBV3-1/TRBV3-2,TRBJ1-3,TGTGCCAGCAGCCAGAAAGGGGCACAGTTAGGATTAGATGGAAACACCATATATTTT,CASSQKGAQLGLDGNTIYF
-,-,TRBV11-2,TRBJ2-1,TGTGCCAGCAGCTTAGAGTACAATATCGATGAGCAGTTCTTC,CASSLEYNIDEQFF
-,-,TRBV6-2/TRBV6-3,TRBJ1-1,TGTGCCAGCAGTCGACAGACGAACACTGAAGCTTTCTTT,CASSRQTNTEAFF
TRBD1,-,TRBV7-8,TRBJ2-4,TGTGCCAGCAGCTTAGGAGGGGGCGCTGGAAACATTCAGTACTTC,CASSLGGGAGNIQYF
TRBD1,-,TRBV27,TRBJ1-1,TGTGCCAGCAGTCCGCGGACAGGGGGGAGGAACACTGAAGCTTTCTTT,CASSPRTGGRNTEAFF
-,-,TRBV3-1/TRBV3-2,TRBJ1-2,TGTGCCAGCAGCCAAGCGGGGCGGGGATATGATAACTATGGCTACACCTTC,CASSQAGRGYDNYGYTF
TRBD1,-,TRBV4-3,TRBJ2-1,TGCGCCAGCAGCCAAGAAGCCGACAGGGTGGGCAATGAGCAGTTCTTC,CASSQEADRVGNEQFF
TRBD1,-,TRBV28,TRBJ1-4,TGTGCCACCTTACTTCGGACAGGGGGTCGGGGGGAAAAACTGTTTTTT,CATLLRTGGRGEKLFF
-,-,TRBV5-1,TRBJ2-1,TGCGCCAGCAGCTTGGATTCAGGGGGACTGAATGAGCAGTTCTTC,CASSLDSGGLNEQFF
-,-,TRBV7-9,TRBJ1-4,TGTGCCAGCAGCTCATATGGCGCCACAGTTGAAAAACTGTTTTTT,CASSSYGATVEKLFF
TRBD2,-,TRBV7-8,TRBJ2-3,TGTGCCAGCAGCTTCCCGGGACTAGTTGCCGATACGCAGTATTTT,CASSFPGLVADTQYF
-,-,TRBV28,TRBJ2-7,TGTGCCAGCAGCCGTACATACAGAGCCTACGAGCAGTACTTC,CASSRTYRAYEQYF
TRBD1,-,TRBV5-4,TRBJ2-7,TGTGCCAGCAGCTTGGAGGGGGCCGACCGCGAGCAGTACTTC,CASSLEGADREQYF
TRBD1,-,TRBV13,TRBJ1-1,TGTGCCAGCAGCGAAACAGGGGTACACACTGAAGCTTTCTTT,CASSETGVHTEAFF
-,-,TRBV6-6,TRBJ2-3,TGTGCCAGCAGACCCGGGGGAACCACAGATACGCAGTATTTT,CASRPGGTTDTQYF
TRBD1,-,TRBV6-5,TRBJ2-5,TGTGCCACCTCATTGAACAGGGGGCGAGGAGAGACCCAGTACTTC,CATSLNRGRGETQYF
TRBD2,-,TRBV14,TRBJ2-1,TGTGCCAGCAGCCGCTCCCCCGGAGCGGGAGCTAGGCAGTTCTTC,CASSRSPGAGARQFF
-,once,TRBV19,TRBJ1-6,TGTGCCAGTAGTTCTTTAGCCGGGACATCAGCTTCACCCCTCCACTTT,CASSSLAGTSASPLHF
TRBD2,-,TRBV14,TRBJ2-1,TGTGCCAGCAGCCAAGCGCTGGAGCGGGGGGAACTATCGTTCGAATTCTTC,CASSQALERGELSFEFF
-,-,TRBV4-2,TRBJ2-1,TGTGCCAGCAGCCAAGGCCTACCCAATGAGCAGTTCTTC,CASSQGLPNEQFF
-,-,TRBV13,TRBJ1-1,TGTGCCAGCAGCACTGGACAGCTGAACACTGAAGCTTTCTTT,CASSTGQLNTEAFF
-,-,TRBV5-6,TRBJ1-1,TGTGCCAGCAGCTTGGGCGGGGAAGAGGCTTTCTTT,CASSLGGEEAFF
-,-,TRBV19,TRBJ1-1,TGTGCCAGTAGTATAGGTAGGAACACTGAAGCTTTCTTT,CASSIGRNTEAFF
TRBD2,-,TRBV19,TRBJ2-1,TGTGCCAGTACGCCCTGGACTAGCGAGGGTGAGCAGTTCTTC,CASTPWTSEGEQFF
-,few,TRBV10-3,TRBJ1-2,TGTGCCATCAGTTTCGAGGGGGGGACGGACGATGGCTACACCTTC,CAISFEGGTDDGYTF
TRBD1,-,TRBV30,TRBJ1-2,TGTGCCTGGAGTCTGACAGGGGGCGACGTCTATGGCTACACCTTC,CAWSLTGGDVYGYTF
-,-,TRBV19,TRBJ1-2,TGTGCCAGTAACCCGGACAGATCGTCCTATGGCTACACCTTC,CASNPDRSSYGYTF
TRBD1,-,TRBV7-9,TRBJ1-3,TGTGCCAGCAGCGATACAGGGGGCAGGAACACCATATATTTT,CASSDTGGRNTIYF
TRBD1,-,TRBV5-1,TRBJ1-1,TGCGCCAGCAGCTTGGCAGGGGGTCACACTGAAGCTTTCTTT,CASSLAGGHTEAFF
-,-,TRBV27,TRBJ2-5,TGTGCCAGCAGTCCTTCGAACACCCGAGAGACCCAGTACTTC,CASSPSNTRETQYF
-,-,TRBV5-6,TRBJ1-4,TGTGCCAGCAGCTTTGACAGGACTAATGAAAAACTGTTTTTT,CASSFDRTNEKLFF
TRBD2,-,TRBV18,TRBJ2-3,TGTGCCAGCTCACCGCTCAGCGGGGACTTAAGCACAGATACGCAGTATTTT,CASSPLSGDLSTDTQYF
-,-,TRBV7-9,TRBJ2-1,TGTGCCAGCAGCCAGAAGTGGACAGATGAGCAGTTCTTC,CASSQKWTDEQFF
-,-,TRBV6-6,TRBJ1-2,TGTGCCAGCTATACCCGGGAGGGGCCGGATGGCTACACCTTC,CASYTREGPDGYTF
-,-,TRBV2,TRBJ2-7,TGTGCCAGCAGGTCTGAGGGGGTTGCCTACGAGCAGTACTTC,CASRSEGVAYEQYF
TRBD1,-,TRBV5-6,TRBJ1-4,TGTGCCAGCAGCTTGACGGGACAGCGGAATGAAAAACTGTTTTTT,CASSLTGQRNEKLFF
-,-,TRBV12-3/TRBV12-4,TRBJ1-2,TGTGCCAGCAGACATGACGGGGGCTACACCTTC,CASRHDGGYTF
TRBD2,once,TRBV13,TRBJ2-7,TGTGCCAGCAGCTTAACGCCCTGGGAGGGCGAGCAGTACTTC,CASSLTPWEGEQYF
-,-,TRBV19,TRBJ1-6,TGTGCCAGTAGTATGCCGGGACACAGAAATTCACCCCTCCACTTT,CASSMPGHRNSPLHF
TRBD2,-,TRBV9,TRBJ2-1,TGTGCCAGCAGCGTAGTGGGACTAGCGGGGGGCCCTGGTGAGCAGTTCTTC,CASSVVGLAGGPGEQFF
TRBD2,-,TRBV6-2/TRBV6-3,TRBJ2-5,TGTGCCAGCAGTTTTGGGGAGGGGACCCAGTACTTC,CASSFGEGTQYF
TRBD1,-,TRBV25-1,TRBJ1-1,TGTGCCAGCAGTGAATTTGGACAGGGCGAAGCTTTCTTT,CASSEFGQGEAFF
-,-,TRBV2,TRBJ2-5,TGTGCCAGCAGGTTCGGGATCCGAGAGACCCAGTACTTC,CASRFGIRETQYF
TRBD2,-,TRBV4-1,TRBJ2-5,TGCGCCAGCAGCCAAGAAACTATCGGGAGGTCCCAAGAGACCCAGTACTTC,CASSQETIGRSQETQYF
TRBD2,-,TRBV6-2/TRBV6-3,TRBJ2-2,TGTGCCAGCAGTTACTTGGGGACTAGCCAGACCGGGGAGCTGTTTTTT,CASSYLGTSQTGELFF
-,-,TRBV28,TRBJ1-2,TGTGCCAGCAGTGTCCCAGGGGCCCTTGCCAACTATGGCTACACCTTC,CASSVPGALANYGYTF
-,-,TRBV4-3,TRBJ2-7,TGCGCCAGCAGCCAAGCCCTATCCGCGGGGTACGAGCAGTACTTC,CASSQALSAGYEQYF
-,-,TRBV6-2/TRBV6-3,TRBJ2-7,TGTGCCAGCAGCAGGTTATCAGGACAGCCTCAATACGAGCAGTACTTC,CASSRLSGQPQYEQYF
-,-,TRBV2,TRBJ1-2,TGTGCCACCCACAGGGCTAACTATGGCTACACCTTC,CATHRANYGYTF
TRBD1,-,TRBV5-1,TRBJ1-2,TGCGCCAGCAGCCCCACGGGACAGAGCGATGGCTACACCTTC,CASSPTGQSDGYTF